A single sample gave rise to the 5 T cell receptor beta chains below, sequenced in a study of monozygotic twins with inflammatory bowel disease. TCRdb processed the 5' RACE reads again and assigns one entry to each CDR3 protein, with no DNA. The sample table sets out 330,000 or so distinct CDR3 sequences. The sample comprised blood. The source of these receptors is a human donor with ulcerative colitis or Crohn's disease, or a healthy co-twin of an affected twin (not recorded which).

This chain joins TRBV19 and TRBJ2-3; TCRdb names TRBD1, which stays unverified in the absence of DNA. This CDR3 is built from 15 residues. Germline CDR1 is LNHDA and CDR2 is SQIVND (reference sequence). CDR3 sequence: CASSIRGAGTDTQYF.

This chain joins TRBV28 and TRBJ2-7; the D call of TRBD1 rests on TCRdb alone, since no DNA is present to check it. The CDR3 runs 16 residues. CDR1 and CDR2 from the germline V gene are MDHEN and SYDVKM. This CDR3 reads CASSLLQGDRADEQYF.

The chain carries TRBV12-3 or TRBV12-4 and TRBJ2-7; TCRdb gives TRBD1 as the D gene, but with no DNA this cannot be confirmed. The CDR3 has 15 amino acids. The CDR3 here is CASRSYKQGVGEQYF.

The chain links TRBV14 to TRBJ2-1; TCRdb returns TRBD2, unconfirmable since there is no DNA. This CDR3 comprises 15 residues. Germline lookup yields CDR1 SGHDN and CDR2 FVKESK. The CDR3 protein is CASSRRDFGTNEQFF.

This rearrangement joins TRBV14 to TRBJ2-6. This CDR3 contains 18 residues. Germline V CDR1 and CDR2: SGHDN, FVKESK. The CDR3 loop reads CASSQISHRLSGANVLTF.